This T cell receptor (beta chain) was documented in a study of T cells in narcolepsy. Profiling relied on immunoSEQ multiplex PCR, and the TCRdb table lists in-frame clones only, not all of them. The sample lists 27,000 or so clones; approximately 80% were seen once. V was pared by 3 bases and J by 3 bases, with 9 bases of the junction left unmatched. Per the germline V gene, CDR1 is SGHRS and CDR2 is YFSETQ. CDR3 length equals 16 residues. This clonotype originated in a human donor with narcolepsy. The chain links TRBV5-1 to TRBJ1-2; 9 bases agree with TRBD1. The specimen sequenced was CD45RA- memory CD4+ T cells from PBMCs. The CDR3 spells CASSSTVQGADYGYTF. CDR3 DNA sequence: TGCGCCAGCAGCTCAACTGTACAGGGGGCGGACTATGGCTACACCTTC.